The clone carrying this TCR beta chain was counted at least ten times. Its antigen is not known. Trimming removed 5 bases at V and 6 bases at J, with 11 bases between. CDR3 length: 12 amino acids. In germline, CDR1 is SGHAT, CDR2 FQNNGV. The data were obtained in a study of molecular identifiers for immune sequencing clone quantification. Previously described methods and listed TCR primers were used for bulk TCR libraries. TCRdb reanalysed the PCR reads using MiXCR and keeps one entry per CDR3 protein. The profile shows 60,000 to 70,000 distinct CDR3 sequences, around 18% of them singletons. Regarding the study as a whole: Jurkat TCR RNA from one cell was spiked into approximately 930,000 naive cells, and it was reportedly detectable there. For effector cells, clones above 20 RNA copies held over 97% of molecules; for naive cells, under 1%.

As CD8+CD4-CCR7+CD45RA+ cells, naive CD8 T cells were sorted. The chain combines TRBV11-2 with TRBJ2-7, with unresolved D. The source of this sequence is a human donor in good health. Some libraries in this study had Jurkat cell RNA spiked in. Material for sequencing was naive CD8+ T cells from blood, with Jurkat cell RNA spiked in. Subset meaning: FACS-sorted CD8+CD4-CCR7+CD45RA+ naive T cells. In nucleotides, the CDR3 is TGTGCCAGCAGCCAAGGGTCAGGCGAGCAGTACTTC. It specifies CASSQGSGEQYF.